The TCR beta chain under discussion was sequenced for a study of blood T cell repertoires in COVID-19 (TCRdb year 2020). For the wider study: Samples from collaborators originated in the United States, Italy and Spain and spanned both the acute and convalescent phases of COVID-19. The material from the prospective study consisted of cDNA or gDNA derived from T cells, B-cell-depleted T cells, or PBMCs. Deeply sampled blood TCRbeta repertoires from subjects exposed to, actively infected with, or recovered from COVID-19 were included in the dataset. The repertoires were made available in a free public database intended to serve as a resource for research on the immune response to SARS-CoV-2. Samples were obtained from the ongoing ImmuneRACE study (first 160 participants) and from some 1,200 subjects provided by 6 global collaborators. A de-identified subject ID, COVID-19 status, age in years and sex were almost always included in the sample metadata. Where available, HLA class I and class II types were obtained from metadata supplied by the sample provider rather than from assay-based typing. General findings and caveats noted by the study authors: The amount of clinical and demographic metadata varied by source and participant and was provided uncurated.

TCRbeta CDR3 regions were amplified from genomic DNA using the immunoSEQ Assay, a bias-controlled multiplex PCR. The study's processing was this. The number of nucleated cells in each sample was estimated by amplification of reference gene primers within the assay. To quantify the absolute abundance of each unique TCRbeta CDR3 rearrangement, sequence reads were collapsed and filtered. Productive Simpson clonality was computed per sample as the square root of Simpson's diversity index over productive rearrangements. In TCRdb, the immuneACCESS table is reduced to in-frame sequences with V and J assigned. These tables do not hold every clone; where another copy was compared, an unresolved V gene accounts for under half, and the others remain unexplained. The DNA gave D and trimming, while V, J and clone size come from that table. The sample profile shows 100,000 to 120,000 clones; 70% to 90% of them were found once. The top ten hold around 5.1% of the sample.

After removal of 4 bases from V and 4 bases from J, the junction retains 4 bases not matched to a gene. CDR1 and CDR2, per the germline V gene, are LGHNA and YNFKEQ. The CDR3 spans 15 residues, from the cysteine through the phenylalanine. Only the CDR3 region is kept as DNA, spanning 45 bases read in frame from base 1. Each collaborating institution followed its own protocols to collect whole blood in K2EDTA tubes. For TCRbeta analysis, collaborator samples were shipped as frozen whole blood, as isolated PBMCs, or as DNA extracted from either sample type. Details on this clone: Its antigen specificity is not known. Qualities for individual bases were not recorded, and no much larger clone is one base off.

Recombination linked TRBV4-2 to TRBJ2-3; the junction holds 11 bases that match TRBD2. The receptor was isolated from a human donor in a cohort sampled during active COVID-19. Sequenced sample: peripheral blood. The DNA reads TGTGCCAGCAGCCTAGCGGGAGGGCGCTCAGATACGCAGTATTTT. Its translation is CASSLAGGRSDTQYF.